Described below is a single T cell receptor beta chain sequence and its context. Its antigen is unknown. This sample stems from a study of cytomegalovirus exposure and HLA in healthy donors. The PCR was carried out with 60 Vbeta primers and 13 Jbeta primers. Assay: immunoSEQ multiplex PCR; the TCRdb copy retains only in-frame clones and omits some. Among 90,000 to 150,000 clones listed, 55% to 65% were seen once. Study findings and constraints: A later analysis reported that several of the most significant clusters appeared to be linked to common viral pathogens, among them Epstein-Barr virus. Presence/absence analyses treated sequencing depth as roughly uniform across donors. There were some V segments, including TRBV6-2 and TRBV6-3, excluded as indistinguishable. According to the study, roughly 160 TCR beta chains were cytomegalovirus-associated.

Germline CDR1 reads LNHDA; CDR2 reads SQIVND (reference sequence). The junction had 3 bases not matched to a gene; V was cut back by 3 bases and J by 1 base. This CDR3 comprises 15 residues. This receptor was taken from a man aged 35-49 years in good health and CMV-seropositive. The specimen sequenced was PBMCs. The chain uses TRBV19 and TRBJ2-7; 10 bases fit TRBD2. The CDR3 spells CASSMSSGGSYEQYF. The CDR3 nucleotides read TGTGCCAGTAGTATGTCTAGCGGGGGATCCTACGAGCAGTACTTC.